A single sample gave rise to the 5 T cell receptor beta chains below, sequenced in a study of T cells after yellow fever vaccination. TCRdb analysed the 5' RACE reads with MiXCR anew, one entry per CDR3 protein. This table holds 200,000 to 250,000 distinct CDR3 sequences, 6.9% found once. This specimen consisted of CD4+ T cells sorted from PBMCs, obtained 15 days after the yellow fever booster vaccination. All receptors derive from a man aged 30-40 years who received the YFV17D yellow fever vaccine.

This clonotype was seen at least ten times. The chain couples TRBV20-1 to TRBJ2-5; 11 nucleotides align to TRBD2. CDR3 size: 16 residues. Germline V lookup: CDR1 DFQATT, CDR2 SNEGSKA (reference sequence). Unmatched junction bases numbered 10, after V lost 3 bases and J lost 4 bases. The CDR3 DNA is TGCAGTGCTAGCGTAGCGGGAGGGGATGTTAGAGAGACCCAGTACTTC. Residues: CSASVAGGDVRETQYF.

This clonotype was observed a few times. The chain's CDR3 is CSAMNWGGPADTQYF. For the CDR3, the DNA is TGCAGTGCTATGAATTGGGGTGGGCCCGCAGATACGCAGTATTTT. The J gene is TRBJ2-3, the V gene TRBV20-1; D is undetermined. V was pared by 4 bases and J by 4 bases, with 18 bases between. The CDR3 length is 15 residues. Germline-derived CDR1 and CDR2 are DFQATT and SNEGSKA (reference sequence).

A few counts support this clonotype. The V and J genes are TRBV20-1 and TRBJ1-5, with a weak D call TRBD1 (6 bases). Per germline, CDR1 DFQATT and CDR2 SNEGSKA (reference sequence). Trimming took 0 bases from V and 0 from J, leaving 15 bases between them. The CDR3 consists of 17 residues. The CDR3 here is CSARDPLSGASNQPQHF. CDR3 in DNA: TGCAGTGCTAGAGATCCCCTTTCGGGGGCTAGCAATCAGCCCCAGCATTTT.

This clonotype was counted between two and nine times. V gene TRBV6-1 combines with J gene TRBJ1-1; no clear D. This CDR3 has 14 residues. CDR1 is MNHNS, CDR2 SASEGT, per germline. The V gene lost 6 bases and the J gene lost 1 base, with 12 bases spanning the gap. CDR3 sequence: CASSTGSTNTEAFF. The CDR3 DNA reads TGTGCCAGCAGCACCGGGTCGACGAACACTGAAGCTTTCTTT.

This rearrangement joins TRBV5-1 to TRBJ2-7; 10 positions agree with TRBD2. Germline assignment: CDR1 SGHRS and CDR2 YFSETQ. V dropped 0 bases and J dropped 5; count of bases not matched to a gene: 5. The CDR3 length is 15 residues. The CDR3 protein is CASSLVGLAGDEQYF. In DNA form, the CDR3 reads TGCGCCAGCAGCTTGGTTGGGCTAGCGGGAGACGAGCAGTACTTC.